This entry lists 20 T cell receptor beta chains sequenced from one sample in a study of T cell repertoires in cytomegalovirus infection. One entry per CDR3 protein, called by TCRdb with MiXCR from the reads. The table has approximately 150,000 distinct CDR3 sequences, roughly 6.5% seen once. Input material: PBMCs. The source of these receptors is a human donor in good health (CMV status not recorded). Some clones in this sample may be carry-over from other donors' samples.

Ten or more counts support this clonotype. The chain combines TRBV7-9 with TRBJ2-1; 11 bases map to TRBD2. J gave up 0 bases and V 2 bases, and 6 bases lay outside the gene matches. The CDR3 loop spans 18 amino acids. Germline V lookup: CDR1 SEHNR, CDR2 FQNEAQ (reference sequence). DNA for the CDR3: TGTGCCAGCAGCTTACTAGCGGGGGGTACCCGCTCCTACAATGAGCAGTTCTTC. It codes for CASSLLAGGTRSYNEQFF.

There are a few counts of this clonotype. The rearrangement joins TRBV29-1 to TRBJ2-3, with D uncertain. The germline CDR1 and CDR2 sequences are SQVTM and ANQGSEA. The CDR3 sequence is 11 residues long. The germline V and J ends were trimmed by 2 bases and 10 bases, with 10 bases remaining between them. Here the CDR3 reads CSVEREFAQYF. CDR3 DNA: TGCAGCGTTGAAAGGGAATTCGCGCAGTATTTT.

This clonotype has a count of ten or more. The rearrangement links TRBV5-4 to TRBJ2-7; D is unclear. The V and J ends lost 4 bases and 3 bases respectively, with 8 bases between them. This CDR3 spans 12 amino acids. CDR1 and CDR2 (germline): SGHNT, YYREEE (reference sequence). CDR3 coding DNA: TGTGCCAGCAGCCAACTGCACTACGAGCAGTACTTC. Translation gives CASSQLHYEQYF.

This clonotype has a handful of counts. The chain combines TRBV12-3 or TRBV12-4 with TRBJ2-1, with 10 bases lining up with TRBD2. The CDR3 is 16 residues long. J lost 8 bases, V lost 5 bases, and 12 bases had no gene match. CDR3 sequence (DNA): TGTGCCAGCAGTCTTGCCAAAGCGGGGGGGCTCGATGAGCAGTTCTTC. It encodes CASSLAKAGGLDEQFF.

The J gene is TRBJ2-2, the V gene TRBV19; the match to TRBD2 covers 11 bases. The J segment lost 4 bases and the V segment lost 3 bases, leaving 1 base of the junction unmatched. The CDR3 has 15 residues. From germline, CDR1 is LNHDA and CDR2 SQIVND (reference sequence). CDR3 sequence (DNA): TGTGCCAGTAGTATCACTAGCGGGGGCACCGGGGAGCTGTTTTTT. It yields the protein CASSITSGGTGELFF.

This clonotype has a count of ten or more. One end of the junction varies from germline; a read error may be responsible. J is TRBJ2-7 and V is TRBV6-1; TRBD1 matches 8 bases. This CDR3 contains 13 residues. Germline-derived CDR1 and CDR2 are MNHNS and SASEGT. The CDR3 DNA is TGTGCCAGCAGTTCAACCTCCGGGACAGGCCTTATCTTC. This sequence encodes CASSSTSGTGLIF.

This clonotype was seen ten or more times. The genes are TRBV4-3 and TRBJ2-7, with no clear D. There are 14 residues in the CDR3. V lost 2 bases and J lost 0, with 8 bases in between. CDR1 is LGHNA and CDR2 is YSLEER in the germline V gene. In DNA, the CDR3 is TGCGCCAGCAGCCAAAAACCGGACTCCTACGAGCAGTACTTC. Protein: CASSQKPDSYEQYF.

This clonotype has a count of ten or more. The chain employs TRBV7-2 and TRBJ1-5; 7 bases fit TRBD1. J gave up 4 bases and V 4 bases, and 7 bases lay outside the gene matches. Germline V gene data show CDR1 as SGHTA and CDR2 as FQGNSA. CDR3 length equals 15 residues. The CDR3 sequence is CASSSRTGPNQPQHF. DNA of the CDR3: TGTGCCAGCAGCTCCCGGACAGGCCCGAATCAGCCCCAGCATTTT.

This clonotype was counted many times. The V gene is TRBV6-6, the J gene TRBJ2-1; D remains ambiguous. The CDR3 runs to 11 residues. Germline V CDR1 and CDR2: MNHNY, SVGAGI (reference sequence). V was cut by 6 bases and J by 7 bases, with 7 bases left in between. The CDR3 region has the DNA TGTGCCAGCAGCAAACAGAATGAGCAGTTCTTC. Its protein is CASSKQNEQFF.

This clonotype has ten or more counts. This rearrangement joins TRBV19 to TRBJ1-5; no reliable D call. CDR3 length: 16 amino acids. Germline values: CDR1 LNHDA, CDR2 SQIVND (reference sequence). V lost 7 bases, J lost 3 bases, and 19 bases lay in between. In DNA, the CDR3 is TGTGCCAGTACGCGTCTCTTTGGGCAGACCAATCAGCCCCAGCATTTT. Encoded protein: CASTRLFGQTNQPQHF.

In this sample, this clonotype turned up a few times. The chain is built from TRBV20-1 and TRBJ2-3; 8 nucleotides match TRBD2. Germline loops: CDR1 DFQATT, CDR2 SNEGSKA (reference sequence). The CDR3 is 14 residues long. J was trimmed by 1 base and V by 6 bases; bases with no gene match: 6. The CDR3 DNA reads TGCAGTGCCCTTAGCGGGGTGGGCACAGATACGCAGTATTTT. Amino acids: CSALSGVGTDTQYF.

The chain links TRBV14 to TRBJ1-2; 8 bases match TRBD1. The length of the CDR3 is 13 residues. V trimming: 2 bases; J trimming: 8 bases; junction bases outside the gene matches: 4. CDR1 SGHDN and CDR2 FVKESK come from the germline V gene. CDR3 loop: CASSQSRTGGYTF. As DNA, the CDR3 is TGTGCCAGCAGCCAAAGCCGGACAGGGGGCTACACCTTC.

At least ten counts were recorded for this clonotype. The gene calls are TRBV7-3 and TRBJ2-5; TRBD1 agrees at 9 bases. The CDR3 runs 14 residues. Trimming removed 5 bases from V and 0 bases from J; junction bases left unmatched: 1. The germline V gene encodes CDR1 SGHTA and CDR2 FQGTGA. CDR3 protein: CASSRTGDQETQYF. The CDR3 DNA reads TGTGCCAGCAGCCGGACAGGGGACCAAGAGACCCAGTACTTC. The full variable domain, its missing parts supplied by reference TRBV7-3 and TRBJ2-5, is GAGVSQTPSNKVTEKGKYVELRCDPISGHTALYWYRQSLGQGPEFLIYFQGTGAADDSGLPNDRFFAVRPEGSVSTLKIQRTERGDSAVYLCASSRTGDQETQYFGPGTRLLVL.

At least ten counts were recorded for this clonotype. V gene TRBV20-1 combines with J gene TRBJ2-1, with TRBD1 matching 8 bases. The CDR3 sequence is 14 residues long. The germline V gene has CDR1 DFQATT and CDR2 SNEGSKA (reference sequence). The V gene end was trimmed by 6 bases and the J gene end by 0 bases; junction bases not matched to a gene: 4. CDR3 loop: CSARQGTSYNEQFF. In nucleotides, the CDR3 is TGCAGTGCCCGACAGGGGACCTCCTACAATGAGCAGTTCTTC.

This clonotype was seen repeatedly, ten times or more. The chain uses TRBV25-1 and TRBJ1-2; D ambiguous. In germline, CDR1 is MGHDK, CDR2 SYGVNS. The ends were cut back, 5 bases at V and 3 bases at J, with 13 bases in the middle. The CDR3 spans 14 residues. Here the CDR3 reads CASSPWPPYYGYTF. The CDR3 DNA is TGTGCCAGCAGTCCTTGGCCCCCTTACTATGGCTACACCTTC.

At least ten counts were recorded for this clonotype. This chain links TRBV6-1 with TRBJ2-7, with D tentatively TRBD1 or TRBD2 (5 bases each). CDR1 and CDR2 from the germline V gene are MNHNS and SASEGT. The V end was cut by 10 bases, the J end by 3 bases, with 13 bases between. The CDR3 contains 12 residues. The CDR3 nucleotides read TGTGCCACTCCGGGACGGGACTACGAGCAGTACTTC. Encoded protein: CATPGRDYEQYF.

This clonotype was recorded at least ten times. V is TRBV6-2 or TRBV6-3 and J is TRBJ2-7, with TRBD1 matching 10 bases. CDR1 MNHEY and CDR2 SVGEGT come from the germline V gene. This CDR3 is built from 17 residues. Trimming removed 0 bases from V and 4 bases from J; junction bases left unmatched: 9. The CDR3 region has the DNA TGTGCCAGCAGTTACTCGACCCCGGGACAGGGGATGTACGAGCAGTACTTC. It translates to CASSYSTPGQGMYEQYF.

The chain employs TRBV28 and TRBJ1-1; D perhaps matches TRBD1 (6 bases). The CDR3 runs to 15 residues. Germline V CDR1 and CDR2: MDHEN, SYDVKM. V lost 3 bases, J lost 5 bases, and 16 bases lay in between. CDR3 region: CASSFGGPGRTEAFF. The DNA of the CDR3 is TGTGCCAGCAGTTTTGGGGGCCCAGGGCGGACTGAAGCTTTCTTT.

This clonotype has at least ten counts. The V call is TRBV7-2, the J call TRBJ2-7; D might be TRBD1 (6 bases). The germline CDR1 and CDR2 sequences are SGHTA and FQGNSA. Deletions cut 4 bases from V and 2 bases from J, with 15 bases between. The CDR3 length is 15 residues. CDR3 in amino acids: CASSSGQRTAYEQYF. CDR3 in DNA: TGTGCCAGCAGCTCTGGACAGCGAACTGCCTACGAGCAGTACTTC.

This clonotype was seen a handful of times. The chain recombines TRBV20-1 with TRBJ1-2; possible D gene TRBD1, 6 bases. Trimming removed 5 bases at V and 2 bases at J, with 15 bases between. The CDR3 loop spans 14 amino acids. From germline, CDR1 is DFQATT and CDR2 SNEGSKA (reference sequence). DNA for the CDR3: TGCAGTGCTTCCGGGACAACGGACAACTATGGCTACACCTTC. Protein sequence: CSASGTTDNYGYTF.